Shown below are 17 T cell receptor beta chains from a single sample sequenced in a study of blood T cell repertoires in COVID-19. The data were produced by immunoSEQ multiplex PCR, yet TCRdb's version contains in-frame clones alone and is incomplete. Of a few hundred thousand clones in the sample, around 90% are singletons; the top ten hold roughly 2.2%. Sequencing was done on a sample of peripheral blood. Every receptor here comes from a woman in her sixties with COVID-19, enrolled during active disease.

The V call is TRBV6-2 or TRBV6-3, the J call TRBJ1-2; a weak D match, TRBD1 (6 bases). The length of the CDR3 is 17 residues. Germline assignment: CDR1 MNHEY and CDR2 SVGEGT. V was clipped by 4 bases and J by 2 bases, with 20 bases between them. DNA for the CDR3: TGTGCCAGCAGTTTCAGGGGACCCACAAGTCAGAACTATGGCTACACCTTC. This codes for CASSFRGPTSQNYGYTF.

The chain recombines TRBV5-4 with TRBJ1-2, with 9 bases fitting TRBD1. There are 13 residues in the CDR3. Germline CDR1 and CDR2: SGHNT and YYREEE (reference sequence). V was pared by 5 bases and J by 7 bases, with 6 bases of the junction left unmatched. The CDR3 nucleotides are TGTGCCAGCAGTTTACAGGGGGCCCCTGGCTACACCTTC. This translates into CASSLQGAPGYTF.

The chain has TRBV27 and TRBJ1-5; TRBD1 agrees at 10 bases. The ends lost 5 bases at V and 3 bases at J; junction bases unmatched: 4. The CDR3 runs 15 residues. CDR1 and CDR2 from the germline V gene are MNHEY and SMNVEV (reference sequence). Written as DNA, the CDR3 is TGTGCCAGCAGTCGGACAGGGGGGGCCAATCAGCCCCAGCATTTT. Its protein is CASSRTGGANQPQHF.

The chain combines TRBV3-1 (or the pseudogene TRBV3-2) with TRBJ2-7, with 7 bases that match TRBD2. The CDR3 length is 14 residues. The germline CDR1 and CDR2 sequences are LGHDT and YNNKEL (reference sequence). The J segment lost 6 bases and the V segment lost 4 bases, leaving 9 bases of the junction unmatched. The CDR3 coding sequence is TGTGCCAGCAGCCCGGGGGGAGGCGCCGGCGAGCAGTACTTC. Amino acids: CASSPGGGAGEQYF.

The chain combines TRBV5-4 with TRBJ2-1, with D hard to call. V shed 4 bases and J shed 4 bases, with 18 bases lying between them. Germline CDR1 and CDR2: SGHNT and YYREEE (reference sequence). The length of the CDR3 is 16 residues. CDR3 in DNA: TGTGCCAGCAGCCCCAAGGTCTCAAAGGAGTACAATGAGCAGTTCTTC. The encoded protein is CASSPKVSKEYNEQFF.

In its sample, this clone was seen once. The chain is built from TRBV19 and TRBJ1-6; a possible D gene is TRBD1 (6 bases). V lost 6 bases, J lost 6 bases, and 15 bases lay in between. In germline, CDR1 is LNHDA, CDR2 SQIVND (reference sequence). The CDR3 has 15 amino acids. For the CDR3, the DNA is TGTGCCAGTAGAACCGCTACAGGGACTAATTCACCCCTCCACTTT. This sequence encodes CASRTATGTNSPLHF.

The rearrangement joins TRBV2 to TRBJ2-4; 8 nucleotides match TRBD1. With 4 bases clipped from V and 2 bases from J, the junction kept 1 base outside the gene matches. This CDR3 region has 14 residues. CDR1 and CDR2 (germline): SNHLY, FYNNEI. CDR3 nucleotides: TGTGCCAGCAGTGGACAGGGGACCAAAAACATTCAGTACTTC. Protein product: CASSGQGTKNIQYF.

V is TRBV18 and J is TRBJ2-7; D gene uncertain. V gave up 3 bases and J gave up 0 bases, with 9 bases separating them. The CDR3 spans 14 residues. Germline CDR1 is KGHSH and CDR2 is LQKENI. CDR3 DNA: TGTGCCAGCTCACCGGGTCACAGCTCCTACGAGCAGTACTTC. As protein: CASSPGHSSYEQYF.

This clone was detected once. J is TRBJ2-2 and V is TRBV9, with 13 nucleotides matching TRBD2. Trimming at V came to 3 bases and at J to 9 bases, leaving 8 bases not matched to a gene. Germline CDR1 SGDLS, CDR2 YYNGEE. The CDR3 extends over 16 amino acids. Here the CDR3 DNA reads TGTGCCAGCAGCGCATTGGGCGGGACTAGCGGGAGGGAGCTGTTTTTT. Protein sequence: CASSALGGTSGRELFF.

The chain has TRBV2 and TRBJ2-2; 9 bases are shared with TRBD1. The CDR3 sequence is 16 residues long. V lost 5 bases to trimming and J lost 6 bases; unmatched junction nucleotides: 10. Germline values: CDR1 SNHLY, CDR2 FYNNEI. In DNA, the CDR3 is TGTGCCAGCAGTTACGGGACAGGGATTGGTGCCGGGGAGCTGTTTTTT. Encoded protein: CASSYGTGIGAGELFF.

This chain uses TRBV18 with TRBJ1-1, with unresolved D. The CDR3 covers 13 residues. Between the trimmed V and J ends, which lost 1 base and 1 base, there was a span of 4 bases. From germline, CDR1 is KGHSH and CDR2 LQKENI. The CDR3 here is CASSPRPNTEAFF. The CDR3 DNA sequence: TGTGCCAGCTCACCACGGCCGAACACTGAAGCTTTCTTT.

The chain carries TRBV7-8 and TRBJ1-2, with D unclear. CDR1 is SGHVS and CDR2 is FQNEAQ in the germline V gene. CDR3 length: 13 residues. V lost 3 bases and J 4 bases, leaving 9 bases between the germline ends. CDR3 bases: TGTGCCAGCAGCTTCGACGGGTCCTATGGCTACACCTTC. Protein product: CASSFDGSYGYTF.

The V call is TRBV19, the J call TRBJ2-5; a weak D match, TRBD1 (6 bases). V was trimmed by 5 bases and J by 3 bases, leaving 10 bases between them. In germline, CDR1 is LNHDA, CDR2 SQIVND (reference sequence). The CDR3 covers 13 residues. CDR3 loop: CASSWTVKETQYF. In DNA form, the CDR3 reads TGTGCCAGTAGTTGGACAGTAAAAGAGACCCAGTACTTC. The full variable domain, completed using reference TRBV19 and TRBJ2-5, is DGGITQSPKYLFRKEGQNVTLSCEQNLNHDAMYWYRQDPGQGLRLIYYSQIVNDFQKGDIAEGYSVSREKKESFPLTVTSAQKNPTAFYLCASSWTVKETQYFGPGTRLLVL.

V is TRBV6-2 or TRBV6-3 and J is TRBJ2-2; the D is unclear. This CDR3 region has 14 residues. Trimming removed 5 bases from V and 3 bases from J, with 10 bases in between. Germline values: CDR1 MNHEY, CDR2 SVGEGT. CDR3 in amino acids: CASSTRLDTGELFF. The CDR3 nucleotides are TGTGCCAGCAGTACACGACTCGACACCGGGGAGCTGTTTTTT.

CDR3 in amino acids: CASETGFITQYF. CDR3 sequence (DNA): TGTGCCAGTGAGACAGGCTTCATTACGCAGTATTTT. The chain carries TRBV5-8 and TRBJ2-3; TRBD1 is a possible D gene (6 bases). This CDR3 is built from 12 residues. The germline V and J ends were trimmed by 8 bases and 8 bases, with 15 bases remaining between them. Germline V gives CDR1 SGHTS, CDR2 YDEGEE.

This clone was seen a handful of times. The genes are TRBV19 and TRBJ1-5; D unresolved. Trimming left V 8 bases short and J 4 bases short, with 15 bases between. Germline V CDR1 and CDR2: LNHDA, SQIVND (reference sequence). This CDR3 has 14 amino acids. CDR3: CASGSNAGNQPQHF. CDR3 nucleotides: TGTGCCAGTGGATCAAACGCGGGTAATCAGCCCCAGCATTTT.

The chain recombines TRBV5-6 with TRBJ2-5; 12 nucleotides line up with TRBD2. V gave up 1 base and J gave up 3 bases; unmatched junction bases: 4. The length of the CDR3 is 16 residues. The germline V gene encodes CDR1 SGHDT and CDR2 YYEEEE. The CDR3 DNA sequence: TGTGCCAGCAGCTTGAGGTCTAGCGGGGGGGAAGAGACCCAGTACTTC. Its translation is CASSLRSSGGEETQYF.